The 15 T cell receptor beta chains below all came from one sample that was sequenced in a study of T cells after yellow fever vaccination (dated by TCRdb to about 2019). The library was made by 5' RACE. This sample was sequenced with an Illumina HiSeq 2500. The public reads were run again by TCRdb, first through fastp at Q25 and then through MiXCR, and only productive beta chains were kept. Merged by CDR3 protein, the rows form single entries marked with the most common genes and DNA. This sample is represented by more than 350,000 distinct CDR3 sequences; approximately 10% of them were singletons. Clones ranked in the top ten supply around 19% of the sample. This sample's treatment or condition label indicates: live attenuated yellow fever vaccine strain. The specimen was PBMCs, collected on the day of the first yellow fever vaccination. The receptor set was obtained from a man aged 18 to 30 who received the YFV17D yellow fever vaccine.

This clonotype has more than one count but fewer than ten. V is TRBV10-3 and J is TRBJ2-2; the D is unclear. The CDR3 is 15 residues long. The V and J ends lost 6 bases and 0 bases respectively, with 11 bases between them. Germline CDR1 is ENHRY and CDR2 is SYGVKD. The CDR3 spells CAIRGIYSNTGELFF. The CDR3 nucleotides read TGTGCCATCAGGGGGATATATTCGAACACCGGGGAGCTGTTTTTT.

This clonotype was detected only a few times. This chain links TRBV6-5 with TRBJ2-5; 7 bases match TRBD2. V lost 4 bases and J lost 5; bases outside the gene matches: 7. The length of the CDR3 is 14 residues. Germline V gene lookup returns CDR1 MNHEY and CDR2 SVGAGI. This CDR3 is CASSFAGVWETQYF. CDR3 coding DNA: TGTGCCAGCAGTTTTGCGGGGGTATGGGAGACCCAGTACTTC.

This clonotype came up a few times. The chain couples TRBV10-3 to TRBJ2-1; D possibly uses TRBD1 or TRBD2 (5 bases each). Trimming pared 9 bases from V and 4 bases from J, leaving 10 bases between. Germline loops: CDR1 ENHRY, CDR2 SYGVKD. CDR3 length: 12 amino acids. The DNA of the CDR3 is TGTGCCATGGGGGACGGTTACAATGAGCAGTTCTTC. Translated, it gives CAMGDGYNEQFF.

The table lists this clonotype with a few counts. The chain employs TRBV5-1 and TRBJ2-5, with 7 bases that match TRBD2. The ends lost 0 bases at V and 3 bases at J; junction bases unmatched: 5. Germline assignment: CDR1 SGHRS and CDR2 YFSETQ. The CDR3 contains 15 residues. CDR3 sequence: CASSLAGTTEETQYF. Written as DNA, the CDR3 is TGCGCCAGCAGCTTGGCAGGGACTACGGAAGAGACCCAGTACTTC.

The rearrangement uses TRBV6-5 and TRBJ2-7; TRBD1 agrees at 8 bases. V gave up 4 bases and J gave up 6 bases; unmatched junction bases: 11. The CDR3 spans 15 residues. From germline, CDR1 is MNHEY and CDR2 SVGAGI. The CDR3 spells CASSFRATGGGEQYV. CDR3 bases: TGTGCCAGCAGTTTCCGAGCTACAGGGGGTGGCGAGCAGTACGTC.

This clonotype has only a few counts. Written as DNA, the CDR3 is TGTGCCACCAGCACCCCGTCCGGCCTCGGGAACATTCAGTACTTC. It specifies CATSTPSGLGNIQYF. This chain uses TRBV15 with TRBJ2-4, with D unclear. Deletions cut 4 bases from V and 7 bases from J, with 17 bases between. The germline V gene encodes CDR1 LNHNV and CDR2 YYDKDF (reference sequence). This CDR3 is 15 amino acids long.

This chain joins TRBV20-1 and TRBJ2-1, with 13 bases lining up with TRBD2. Per the germline V gene, CDR1 is DFQATT and CDR2 is SNEGSKA (reference sequence). The ends lost 3 bases at V and 6 bases at J; junction bases unmatched: 8. This CDR3 has 16 amino acids. The CDR3 sequence: CSASRGTSGGVNEQFF. CDR3 DNA sequence: TGCAGTGCTAGTAGAGGCACTAGCGGGGGGGTCAATGAGCAGTTCTTC.

This clonotype was seen only a few times. This rearrangement joins TRBV15 to TRBJ2-1, with 11 bases lining up with TRBD2. V lost 1 base and J lost 7; bases outside the gene matches: 9. This CDR3 is 17 amino acids long. Germline values: CDR1 LNHNV, CDR2 YYDKDF (reference sequence). CDR3 loop: CATSRAHSGGGGNEQFF. The CDR3 DNA reads TGTGCCACCAGCAGAGCGCATAGCGGGGGGGGTGGGAATGAGCAGTTCTTC.

This clonotype occurred a few times. The rearrangement uses TRBV6-1 and TRBJ1-5; D possibly corresponds to TRBD1 (6 bases). CDR1 is MNHNS and CDR2 is SASEGT in the germline V gene. V dropped 5 bases and J dropped 3 bases, with 8 bases sitting between them. CDR3 length: 13 amino acids. The DNA for the CDR3 is TGTGCCAGCAGTCAGGGGAACAATCAGCCCCAGCATTTT. It encodes CASSQGNNQPQHF.

A few counts support this clonotype. CDR3 sequence: CASSSEGTGYTF. The CDR3 region has the DNA TGCGCCAGCAGCTCTGAAGGAACTGGCTACACCTTC. The chain combines TRBV5-1 with TRBJ1-2; D call uncertain. The CDR3 length is 12 residues. Looked up from germline, CDR1 is SGHRS and CDR2 is YFSETQ. The ends were cut back, 3 bases at V and 7 bases at J, with 10 bases in the middle.

This chain uses TRBV6-6 with TRBJ1-4; 7 bases fit TRBD1. CDR3 length: 13 amino acids. Germline V CDR1 and CDR2: MNHNY, SVGAGI (reference sequence). V shed 9 bases, J shed 0 bases, and the junction held 1 base outside the gene matches. The CDR3 sequence is CASTGATNEKLFF. The DNA of the CDR3 is TGTGCCAGTACAGGGGCAACTAATGAAAAACTGTTTTTT.

The chain uses TRBV27 and TRBJ2-1, with unresolved D. The length of the CDR3 is 14 residues. Germline values: CDR1 MNHEY, CDR2 SMNVEV (reference sequence). V was cut by 4 bases and J by 1 base, with 8 bases left in between. The CDR3 spells CASSYSGSYNEQFF. The CDR3 region has the DNA TGTGCCAGCAGTTACTCAGGTTCCTACAATGAGCAGTTCTTC.

This clonotype showed up just a few times. The chain recombines TRBV18 with TRBJ2-7; 10 bases match TRBD1. Germline loops: CDR1 KGHSH, CDR2 LQKENI. The CDR3 runs 15 residues. The trim removed 1 base at V and 4 bases at J, leaving 4 bases unmatched. The DNA of the CDR3 is TGTGCCAGCTCACCACGGGGGACAGGGGTGTACGAGCAGTACTTC. Amino acid sequence: CASSPRGTGVYEQYF.

This clonotype was picked up a small number of times. This chain links TRBV14 with TRBJ1-1, with D possibly being TRBD1 (5 bases). The germline V gene has CDR1 SGHDN and CDR2 FVKESK. The germline V and J ends were trimmed by 3 bases and 12 bases, with 17 bases remaining between them. The CDR3 runs 13 residues. DNA of the CDR3: TGTGCCAGCAGCCACTCCGGTGGGGGGGAGCCTTTCTTT. Its protein is CASSHSGGGEPFF.

This clonotype has a count of ten or more. The genes are TRBV7-2 and TRBJ2-5; D call uncertain. The CDR3 consists of 14 residues. Germline CDR1 SGHTA, CDR2 FQGNSA. V was trimmed by 5 bases and J by 2 bases, leaving 12 bases between them. CDR3 sequence: CASSVGRVQETQYF. Here the CDR3 DNA reads TGTGCCAGCAGCGTAGGCCGGGTGCAAGAGACCCAGTACTTC.